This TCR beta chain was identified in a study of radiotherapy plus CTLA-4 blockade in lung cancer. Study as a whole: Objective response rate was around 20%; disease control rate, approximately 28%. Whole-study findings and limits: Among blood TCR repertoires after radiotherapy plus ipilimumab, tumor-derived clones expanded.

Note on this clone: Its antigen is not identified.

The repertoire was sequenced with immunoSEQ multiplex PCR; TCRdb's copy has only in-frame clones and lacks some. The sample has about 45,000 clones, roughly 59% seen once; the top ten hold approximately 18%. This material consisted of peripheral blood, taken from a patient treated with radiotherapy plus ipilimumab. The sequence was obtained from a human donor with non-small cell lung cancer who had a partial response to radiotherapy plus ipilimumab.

CDR3 nucleotide sequence: TGCGCCAGCAGCCCAGCCAGAGGGGGCGTCTCGCAAGAGACCCAGTACTTC. It is translated as CASSPARGGVSQETQYF. This chain links TRBV5-1 with TRBJ2-5, with 7 bases that match TRBD1. The CDR3 covers 17 residues. CDR1 and CDR2 from the germline V gene are SGHRS and YFSETQ. V shed 4 bases and J 2 bases; nucleotides not matched to a gene: 14.